This TCR beta chain was sequenced in a study of blood T cell repertoires in COVID-19 (dated by TCRdb to about 2020). A note on the overall study: Samples from collaborators originated in the United States, Italy and Spain and spanned both the acute and convalescent phases of COVID-19. Deeply sampled blood TCRbeta repertoires from subjects exposed to, actively infected with, or recovered from COVID-19 were included in the dataset. A freely available public database, intended as a resource for researchers studying the immune response to SARS-CoV-2, is where the repertoires were released. HLA class I and class II types, where available, came from metadata supplied by the sample provider rather than from assay-based typing. Nearly every sample came with metadata listing a de-identified subject ID, COVID-19 status, age in years and sex. The samples were drawn from the first 160 participants of the ongoing ImmuneRACE study and from more than 1,000 subjects provided by 6 global collaborators. The material from the prospective study consisted of cDNA or gDNA derived from T cells, B-cell-depleted T cells, or PBMCs. Beyond this particular receptor, the publication reports: Clinical and demographic metadata were provided uncurated, with the amount varying by source and participant.

Of note for this clone: Its antigen has not been determined. Per-base qualities were not stored, and no clone one base away is much larger.

The immunoSEQ Assay, a bias-controlled multiplex PCR, was used to amplify TCRbeta CDR3 regions from genomic DNA. For the original study's pipeline: Within the assay, amplification of reference gene primers was used to estimate how many nucleated cells each sample contained. Sequence reads were collapsed and filtered to measure the absolute abundance of every unique TCRbeta CDR3 rearrangement. For each sample, productive Simpson clonality was calculated by taking the square root of Simpson's diversity index across productive rearrangements. Drawn from immuneACCESS, this table holds only the in-frame rearrangements with V and J called that TCRdb kept. Clones are partly lost; checked studies trace under half to an unresolved V gene and leave the rest unexplained. That table supplies the V and J calls and clone size; D and trimming were determined from the DNA. For this sample there are approximately 390,000 clones; 88% appear just once. The leading ten clones occupy roughly 2% of the sample.

There are 13 amino acids in the CDR3, from cysteine to phenylalanine inclusive. The read is trimmed to its CDR3 DNA, 39 bases read in frame from base 1. V loses 3 bases, J loses 4 bases, and the germline ends lie 9 bases apart. In the prospective study, participants were roughly 18 to 95 years old, resided in fewer than 25 geographic areas of the United States, and were enrolled through a virtual design. Cohort assignment in the prospective study relied on participant-reported clinical history from a screening survey and a study questionnaire. In the prospective study, mobile phlebotomists collected whole blood, serum and a nasopharyngeal or oropharyngeal swab from each participant. Additional blood draws and questionnaires over an approximately 2-month period could optionally be provided by prospective study participants. Before DNA extraction, prospective study blood samples were shipped either frozen or at room temperature.

The V and J segments used are TRBV12-3 or TRBV12-4 and TRBJ1-2; no D gene can be assigned with confidence. Source material: PBMCs or T cells enriched from blood (not recorded which). The source is a woman aged 40 to 50 with acute COVID-19. The base sequence is TGTGCCAGCAGTTTTCCAGGTTCCTATGGCTACACCTTC. This is translated as CASSFPGSYGYTF.